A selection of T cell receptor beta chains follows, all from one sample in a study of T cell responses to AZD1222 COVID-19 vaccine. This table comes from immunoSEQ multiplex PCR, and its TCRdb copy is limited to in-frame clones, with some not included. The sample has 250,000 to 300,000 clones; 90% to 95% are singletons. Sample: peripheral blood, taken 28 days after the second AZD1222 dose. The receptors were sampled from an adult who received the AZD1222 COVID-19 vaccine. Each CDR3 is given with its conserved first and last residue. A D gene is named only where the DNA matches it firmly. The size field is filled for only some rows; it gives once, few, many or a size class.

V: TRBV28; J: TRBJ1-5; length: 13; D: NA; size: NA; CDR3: CATQGFTDQPQHF; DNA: TGTGCCACCCAGGGTTTTACCGATCAGCCCCAGCATTTT
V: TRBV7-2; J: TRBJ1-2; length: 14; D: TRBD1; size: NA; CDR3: CASSLAVRGRGYTF; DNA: TGTGCCAGCAGCTTAGCCGTCAGGGGGCGAGGCTACACCTTC
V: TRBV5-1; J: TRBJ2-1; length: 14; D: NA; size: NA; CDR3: CASSLDWDLGEQFF; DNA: TGCGCCAGCAGCTTGGATTGGGATCTTGGTGAGCAGTTCTTC
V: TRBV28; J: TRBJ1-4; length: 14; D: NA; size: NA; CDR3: CASRLWGVKEKLFF; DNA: TGTGCCAGCAGATTATGGGGGGTAAAGGAAAAACTGTTTTTT
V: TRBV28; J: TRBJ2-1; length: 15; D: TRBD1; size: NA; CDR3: CASSFGQGAYNEQFF; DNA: TGTGCCAGCAGTTTTGGACAGGGGGCCTACAATGAGCAGTTCTTC
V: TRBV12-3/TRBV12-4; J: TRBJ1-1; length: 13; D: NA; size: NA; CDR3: CASSLNLNTEAFF; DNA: TGTGCCAGCAGTTTGAACCTAAACACTGAAGCTTTCTTT
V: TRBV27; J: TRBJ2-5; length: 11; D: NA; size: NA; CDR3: CASSFRETQYF; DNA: TGTGCCAGCAGTTTTCGAGAGACCCAGTACTTC
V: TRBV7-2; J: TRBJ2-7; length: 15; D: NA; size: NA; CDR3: CASRPTSSSADEQYF; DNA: TGTGCCAGCAGGCCCACTAGTTCGTCGGCCGACGAGCAGTACTTC
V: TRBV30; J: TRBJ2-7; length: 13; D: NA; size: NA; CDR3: CAWSSPNSYEQYF; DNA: TGTGCCTGGAGTTCACCTAACTCCTACGAGCAGTACTTC
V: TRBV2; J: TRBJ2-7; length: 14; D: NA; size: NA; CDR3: CASRRQLSSYEQYF; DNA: TGTGCCAGCAGGAGACAGTTAAGCTCCTACGAGCAGTACTTC
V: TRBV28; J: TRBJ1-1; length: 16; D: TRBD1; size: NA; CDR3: CASSFGKTGIYTEAFF; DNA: TGTGCCAGCAGTTTTGGAAAGACAGGGATTTACACTGAAGCTTTCTTT
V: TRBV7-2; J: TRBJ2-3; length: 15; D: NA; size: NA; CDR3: CASSLALPATDTQYF; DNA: TGTGCCAGCAGCTTAGCGCTCCCTGCCACAGATACGCAGTATTTT
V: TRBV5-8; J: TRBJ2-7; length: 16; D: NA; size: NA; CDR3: CASSGKKIQGYYEQYF; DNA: TGTGCCAGCAGCGGCAAGAAGATTCAGGGCTACTACGAGCAGTACTTC
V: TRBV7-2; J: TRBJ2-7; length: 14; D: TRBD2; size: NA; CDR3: CASSLEAGVDEQYF; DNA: TGTGCCAGCAGCTTAGAAGCGGGAGTCGACGAGCAGTACTTC
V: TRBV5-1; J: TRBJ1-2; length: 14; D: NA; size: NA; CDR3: CASSLEGLRYGYTF; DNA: TGCGCCAGCAGCTTGGAGGGATTAAGATATGGCTACACCTTC
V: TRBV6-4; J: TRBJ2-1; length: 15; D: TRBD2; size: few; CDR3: CASSASPGTSNEQFF; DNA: TGTGCCAGCAGTGCTTCCCCCGGGACTAGCAATGAGCAGTTCTTC
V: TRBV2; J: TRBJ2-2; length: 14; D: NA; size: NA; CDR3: CASTSVGGSGELFF; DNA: TGTGCCAGCACGTCGGTGGGGGGAAGCGGGGAGCTGTTTTTT
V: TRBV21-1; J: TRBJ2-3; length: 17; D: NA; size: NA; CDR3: CASSTVHGGTSTDTQYF; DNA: TGTGCCAGCAGCACCGTGCATGGGGGCACCAGCACAGATACGCAGTATTTT
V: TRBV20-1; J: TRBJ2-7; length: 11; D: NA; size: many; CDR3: CSTKVTDEQYF; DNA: TGCAGTACGAAAGTTACCGACGAGCAGTACTTC
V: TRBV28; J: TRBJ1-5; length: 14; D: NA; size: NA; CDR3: CASSSGTYRQPQHF; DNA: TGTGCCAGCAGTTCCGGGACCTACCGTCAGCCCCAGCATTTT
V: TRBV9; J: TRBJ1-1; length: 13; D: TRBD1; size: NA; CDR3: CASSPQGFTEAFF; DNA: TGTGCCAGCAGCCCACAGGGGTTCACTGAAGCTTTCTTT
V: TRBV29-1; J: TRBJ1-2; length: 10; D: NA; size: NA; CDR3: CSVYREDYTF; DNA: TGCAGCGTGTACAGGGAGGACTACACCTTC
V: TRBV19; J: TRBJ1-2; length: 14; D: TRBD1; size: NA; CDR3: CASSIDGQGGGYTF; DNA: TGTGCCAGTAGTATAGATGGACAGGGAGGTGGCTACACCTTC
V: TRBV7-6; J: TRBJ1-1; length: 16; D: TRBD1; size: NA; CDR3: CASSPGTGKMNTEAFF; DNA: TGTGCCAGCAGCCCCGGGACAGGAAAAATGAACACTGAAGCTTTCTTT
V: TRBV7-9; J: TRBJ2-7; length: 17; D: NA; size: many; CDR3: CASSFPSGQGYTYEQYF; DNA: TGTGCCAGCAGCTTCCCCTCGGGGCAGGGGTATACCTACGAGCAGTACTTC
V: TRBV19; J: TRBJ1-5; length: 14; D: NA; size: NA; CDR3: CASSIEQSNQPQHF; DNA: TGTGCCAGTAGTATCGAACAGAGCAATCAGCCCCAGCATTTT
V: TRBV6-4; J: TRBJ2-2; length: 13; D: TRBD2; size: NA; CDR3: CAPASGNTGELFF; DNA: TGTGCCCCGGCTAGCGGAAACACCGGGGAGCTGTTTTTT
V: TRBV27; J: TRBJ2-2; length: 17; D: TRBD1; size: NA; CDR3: CASSPSFGTGATGELFF; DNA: TGTGCCAGCAGTCCGTCCTTCGGGACAGGGGCCACCGGGGAGCTGTTTTTT
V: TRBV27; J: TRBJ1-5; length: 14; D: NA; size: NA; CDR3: CASSFRASGQPQHF; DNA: TGTGCCAGCAGTTTCCGCGCCTCGGGGCAGCCCCAGCATTTT
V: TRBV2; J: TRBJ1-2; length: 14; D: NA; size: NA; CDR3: CASSVYRGADGYTF; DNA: TGTGCCAGCAGTGTGTATCGGGGGGCAGATGGCTACACCTTC
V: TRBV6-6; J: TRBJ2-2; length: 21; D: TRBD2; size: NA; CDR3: CASSRPPGGLTSGWGHGELFF; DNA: TGTGCCAGCAGCCGACCGCCGGGAGGCCTGACTAGCGGGTGGGGGCACGGGGAGCTGTTTTTT
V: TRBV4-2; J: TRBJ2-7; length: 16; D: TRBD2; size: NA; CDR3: CASSHPRGTSGPEQYF; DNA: TGTGCCAGCAGCCACCCCAGGGGGACTAGCGGACCCGAGCAGTACTTC
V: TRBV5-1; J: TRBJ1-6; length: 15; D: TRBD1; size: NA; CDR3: CASSRTGNNNSPLHF; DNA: TGCGCCAGCAGCCGGACAGGGAACAATAATTCACCCCTCCACTTT
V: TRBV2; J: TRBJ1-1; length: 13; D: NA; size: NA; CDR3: CASHGEANTEAFF; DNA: TGTGCCAGCCACGGGGAAGCGAACACTGAAGCTTTCTTT
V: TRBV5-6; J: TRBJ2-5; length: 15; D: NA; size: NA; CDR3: CASSLGLRLQETQYF; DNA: TGTGCCAGCAGCTTGGGACTTCGCCTCCAAGAGACCCAGTACTTC
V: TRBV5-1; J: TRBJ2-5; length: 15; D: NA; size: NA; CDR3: CASSLSPGPQETQYF; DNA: TGCGCCAGCAGCCTGTCACCGGGACCCCAAGAGACCCAGTACTTC
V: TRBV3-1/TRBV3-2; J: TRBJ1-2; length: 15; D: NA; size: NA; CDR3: CASSSRGAGNYGYTF; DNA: TGTGCCAGCAGCAGCCGGGGAGCTGGTAACTATGGCTACACCTTC
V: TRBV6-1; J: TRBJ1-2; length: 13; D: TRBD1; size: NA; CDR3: CASSEMGDRIYTF; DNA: TGTGCCAGCAGTGAGATGGGGGACAGGATCTACACCTTC
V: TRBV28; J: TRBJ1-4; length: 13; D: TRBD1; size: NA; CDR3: CATSDRPNEKLFF; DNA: TGTGCCACCTCGGACAGGCCGAATGAAAAACTGTTTTTT
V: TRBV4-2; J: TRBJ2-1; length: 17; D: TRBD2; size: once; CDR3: CASSQYLTSGPNNEQFF; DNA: TGTGCCAGCAGCCAATACCTAACTAGCGGCCCGAACAATGAGCAGTTCTTC
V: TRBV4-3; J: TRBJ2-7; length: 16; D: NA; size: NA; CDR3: CASSQDLGTENYEQYF; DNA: TGCGCCAGCAGCCAAGATCTCGGGACGGAAAACTACGAGCAGTACTTC
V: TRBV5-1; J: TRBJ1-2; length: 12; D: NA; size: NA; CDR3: CASSLGYYGYTF; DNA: TGCGCCAGCAGCTTGGGGTACTATGGCTACACCTTC
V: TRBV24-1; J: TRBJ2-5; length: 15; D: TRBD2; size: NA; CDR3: CATSGTSGGQETQYF; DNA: TGTGCCACCAGTGGAACTAGCGGGGGCCAAGAGACCCAGTACTTC
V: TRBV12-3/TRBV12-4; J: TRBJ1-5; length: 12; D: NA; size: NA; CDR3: CASSQWGGPQHF; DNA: TGTGCCAGCAGCCAGTGGGGAGGGCCCCAGCATTTT
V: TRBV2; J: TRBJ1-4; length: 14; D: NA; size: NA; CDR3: CASSYRAANEKLFF; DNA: TGTGCCAGCAGCTACAGGGCGGCTAATGAAAAACTGTTTTTT
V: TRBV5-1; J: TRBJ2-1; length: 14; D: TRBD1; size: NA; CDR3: CASSLETGGNEQFF; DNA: TGCGCCAGCAGCTTGGAGACAGGGGGGAATGAGCAGTTCTTC
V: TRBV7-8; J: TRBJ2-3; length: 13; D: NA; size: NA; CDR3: CASSFRTADTQYF; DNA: TGTGCCAGCAGCTTTCGAACGGCGGATACGCAGTATTTT
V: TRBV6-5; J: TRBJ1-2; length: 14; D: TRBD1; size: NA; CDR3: CASSCGTGPCGYTF; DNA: TGTGCCAGCAGTTGCGGGACAGGCCCATGCGGCTACACCTTC
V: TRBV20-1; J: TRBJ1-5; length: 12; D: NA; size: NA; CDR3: CSASPHNQPQHF; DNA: TGCAGTGCTAGTCCCCACAATCAGCCCCAGCATTTT
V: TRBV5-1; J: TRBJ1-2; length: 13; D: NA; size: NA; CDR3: CASSLVGSRGYTF; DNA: TGCGCCAGCAGCTTGGTCGGGTCTCGTGGCTACACCTTC
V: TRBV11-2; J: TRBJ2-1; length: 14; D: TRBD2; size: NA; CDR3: CASSLLGLAGEQFF; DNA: TGTGCCAGCAGCTTATTGGGACTAGCAGGTGAGCAGTTCTTC
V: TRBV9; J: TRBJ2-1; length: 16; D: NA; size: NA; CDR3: CASSVAEGSGLGEQFF; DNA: TGTGCCAGCAGCGTAGCCGAGGGCTCGGGTCTCGGGGAGCAGTTCTTC
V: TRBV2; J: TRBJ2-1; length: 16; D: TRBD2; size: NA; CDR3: CASSPPRGGSRNEQFF; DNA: TGTGCCAGCAGCCCCCCCCGCGGCGGGAGCCGAAATGAGCAGTTCTTC